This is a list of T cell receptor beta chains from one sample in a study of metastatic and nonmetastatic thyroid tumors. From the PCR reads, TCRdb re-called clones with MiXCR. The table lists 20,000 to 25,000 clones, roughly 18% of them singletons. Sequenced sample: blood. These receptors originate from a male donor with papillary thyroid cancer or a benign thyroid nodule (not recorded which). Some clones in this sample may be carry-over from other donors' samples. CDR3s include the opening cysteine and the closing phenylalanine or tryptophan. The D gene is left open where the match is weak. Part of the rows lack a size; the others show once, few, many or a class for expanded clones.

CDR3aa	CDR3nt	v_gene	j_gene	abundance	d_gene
CATSLNWVTDTQYF	TGTGCCACCAGCCTCAACTGGGTCACAGATACGCAGTATTTT	TRBV15	TRBJ2-3	many	.
CASSYPQGLIHEQYF	TGTGCCAGCAGTTACCCCCAGGGGTTAATCCACGAGCAGTACTTC	TRBV6-6	TRBJ2-7	many	.
CASSLSQPHYNEQFF	TGCGCCAGCAGCTTGAGCCAGCCCCATTACAATGAGCAGTTCTTC	TRBV5-1	TRBJ2-1	many	.
CASSGQTGIGQYF	TGTGCCAGCAGCGGACAGACAGGGATCGGGCAGTACTTC	TRBV7-2	TRBJ2-7	.	TRBD1
CASSLLHPQDGGAELFF	TGTGCCAGCAGCTTACTCCACCCTCAAGACGGCGGTGCGGAACTGTTTTTT	TRBV7-8	TRBJ1-4	.	.
CASSQTSGSPHEQYF	TGTGCCAGCAGCCAGACTAGCGGGAGCCCCCACGAGCAGTACTTC	TRBV6-1	TRBJ2-7	medium-sized	TRBD2
CSAGRQANTEAFF	TGCAGTGCGGGCCGACAGGCGAACACTGAAGCTTTCTTT	TRBV20-1	TRBJ1-1	.	.
CASSPEGTGELFF	TGTGCCAGCAGCCCGGAGGGTACCGGGGAGCTGTTTTTT	TRBV7-3	TRBJ2-2	many	.
CASSYGGDYGYTF	TGTGCCAGCAGCTACGGAGGGGACTATGGCTACACCTTC	TRBV28	TRBJ1-2	many	.
CASSYYRDRGVDEQYF	TGTGCCAGCAGCTATTACCGGGACAGGGGGGTGGACGAGCAGTACTTC	TRBV5-6	TRBJ2-7	.	TRBD1
CASSPGTFDYEQYF	TGCGCCAGCAGCCCTGGGACCTTCGACTACGAGCAGTACTTC	TRBV4-1	TRBJ2-7	many	.
CASTGTGNQPQHF	TGTGCCAGCACGGGGACAGGCAATCAGCCCCAGCATTTT	TRBV2	TRBJ1-5	many	TRBD1
CASRGPGTGTEQYF	TGTGCCAGCAGAGGACCCGGGACAGGCACCGAGCAGTACTTC	TRBV12-3/TRBV12-4	TRBJ2-7	.	TRBD1
CASSLDVPPLTVQETQYF	TGTGCCAGCAGCTTAGACGTCCCCCCGCTGACAGTCCAAGAGACCCAGTACTTC	TRBV11-1	TRBJ2-5	many	.
CASSLRSYEQYF	TGTGCCAGCAGCCTACGGTCGTACGAGCAGTACTTC	TRBV7-9	TRBJ2-7	many	.
CASRVASGVDSYEQYF	TGTGCCAGCAGGGTGGCCTCAGGGGTTGATTCCTACGAGCAGTACTTC	TRBV2	TRBJ2-7	many	.
CASSPTGTDTQYF	TGTGCCAGCAGTCCCACCGGGACAGATACGCAGTATTTT	TRBV6-4	TRBJ2-3	medium-sized	.
CSARDSSGDYGYTF	TGCAGTGCTAGAGATAGCAGCGGCGACTATGGCTACACCTTC	TRBV20-1	TRBJ1-2	many	.
CASGMEGSYGYTF	TGTGCTAGTGGAATGGAGGGCAGCTATGGCTACACCTTC	TRBV12-5	TRBJ1-2	few	.
CASSQDEKRYGYTF	TGTGCCAGCAGCCAAGATGAGAAGCGTTATGGCTACACCTTC	TRBV11-3	TRBJ1-2	once	.
CASSPRTQGYEQYF	TGCGCCAGCAGCCCTAGAACACAGGGGTACGAGCAGTACTTC	TRBV4-1	TRBJ2-7	many	TRBD1
CASSLDPIEGYTF	TGTGCCAGCAGCTTAGATCCAATAGAAGGCTACACCTTC	TRBV11-2	TRBJ1-2	.	.
CASSLEPRGEQYF	TGTGCCAGCAGCTTAGAACCTAGGGGCGAGCAGTACTTC	TRBV7-6	TRBJ2-7	once	.
CSATWGTGNEKLFF	TGCAGTGCAACCTGGGGGACAGGGAATGAAAAACTGTTTTTT	TRBV20-1	TRBJ1-4	many	TRBD1
CASSFYPGGPGSYEQYF	TGTGCCAGCAGCTTCTATCCGGGAGGGCCCGGGTCCTACGAGCAGTACTTC	TRBV7-8	TRBJ2-7	.	TRBD2
CASSQGGGGPQETQYF	TGCGCCAGCAGCCAAGGGGGCGGGGGCCCCCAAGAGACCCAGTACTTC	TRBV4-1	TRBJ2-5	many	.
CASSNLNAAEQFF	TGTGCCAGCAGTAACTTGAACGCGGCCGAGCAGTTCTTC	TRBV27	TRBJ2-1	many	.
CASSFPTSGRQETQYF	TGTGCCAGCAGTTTCCCGACTAGCGGGCGTCAAGAGACCCAGTACTTC	TRBV27	TRBJ2-5	.	TRBD2
CASSVWGNYGYTF	TGTGCCAGCAGCGTGTGGGGCAACTATGGCTACACCTTC	TRBV5-6	TRBJ1-2	many	.
CAWSAVAGGRATQYF	TGTGCCTGGAGTGCTGTAGCGGGAGGGCGGGCTACGCAGTATTTT	TRBV30	TRBJ2-3	.	TRBD2
CAWMADSYEQYF	TGCGCCTGGATGGCGGACTCCTACGAGCAGTACTTC	TRBV30	TRBJ2-7	.	.
CSARGGSGRAVDTQYF	TGCAGTGCTAGAGGTGGTAGCGGGAGGGCCGTGGATACGCAGTATTTT	TRBV20-1	TRBJ2-3	.	TRBD2
CSASQGASLDQPQHF	TGCAGTGCGAGCCAGGGGGCGTCCCTTGATCAGCCCCAGCATTTT	TRBV20-1	TRBJ1-5	many	TRBD1
CAWSNSPMGGEQFF	TGTGCCTGGAGCAATAGCCCTATGGGTGGTGAGCAGTTCTTC	TRBV30	TRBJ2-1	many	.
CASKRLAGVYEQCF	TGTGCCAGCAAAAGACTAGCGGGAGTCTACGAGCAGTGCTTC	TRBV6-1	TRBJ2-7	.	TRBD2
CASSADREGTEAFF	TGTGCCAGTAGTGCCGACAGGGAGGGCACTGAAGCTTTCTTT	TRBV19	TRBJ1-1	.	TRBD1
CASRPWGVREQFF	TGTGCCAGCAGACCGTGGGGGGTCCGGGAGCAGTTCTTC	TRBV12-3/TRBV12-4	TRBJ2-1	medium-sized	.
CASGASNQPQHF	TGTGCCAGCGGAGCTAGCAATCAGCCCCAGCATTTT	TRBV9	TRBJ1-5	many	.
CAWSRARETQYF	TGTGCCTGGTCGAGGGCGCGGGAGACCCAGTACTTC	TRBV30	TRBJ2-5	medium-sized	.
CSARSIRQGLLQETQYF	TGCAGTGCTAGGTCAATTCGACAGGGGCTACTCCAAGAGACCCAGTACTTC	TRBV20-1	TRBJ2-5	.	TRBD1
CAWSVTRQETQYF	TGTGCCTGGAGTGTGACTCGGCAAGAGACCCAGTACTTC	TRBV30	TRBJ2-5	many	.
CSVTGGGLDYNEQFF	TGCAGCGTAACCGGGGGGGGACTCGACTACAATGAGCAGTTCTTC	TRBV29-1	TRBJ2-1	many	TRBD2
CASSGTGKLAADTQYF	TGTGCCAGCAGTGGTACAGGGAAACTAGCTGCAGATACGCAGTATTTT	TRBV25-1	TRBJ2-3	many	.
CASSSRRASGSPLHF	TGTGCCAGCAGTTCCCGCCGGGCCAGCGGCTCACCCCTCCACTTT	TRBV12-3/TRBV12-4	TRBJ1-6	medium-sized	.
CASTPAGLGHFTDTQYF	TGTGCCAGCACTCCCGCGGGATTGGGACATTTCACAGATACGCAGTATTTT	TRBV28	TRBJ2-3	few	.